This T cell receptor beta chain is from a study of glioma-infiltrating T cells. CDR3 length: 15 residues. The germline V gene encodes CDR1 SGHAT and CDR2 FQNNGV. TCR alpha and beta CDR3 regions were amplified from RNA using iRepertoire nested multiplex PCR. Using its own MiXCR run on the multiplex PCR reads, TCRdb lists one record per CDR3 protein. Here the sample spans about 2,300 distinct CDR3 sequences, roughly 76% being singletons. Study-level results: CDR3 overlap between tissue and blood was very small.

In the case of this clonotype: As yet, its antigen is unknown. At one end the junction does not follow the germline gene, possibly because of a read error.

The genes are TRBV11-2 and TRBJ1-1; D ambiguous. This receptor was taken from a human donor with low-grade glioma or glioblastoma, undergoing nonglioma brain surgery, or in good health (not recorded which). Sequenced sample: glioma tissue, nonneoplastic brain tissue, or PBMCs (not recorded which). CDR3 sequence reads: CSSSQPWVMKTEAFF. The CDR3 bases are TGTTCCAGCAGCCAACCCTGGGTCATGAAAACTGAAGCTTTCTTT.